The 18 T cell receptor beta chains below were found in one sample sequenced in a study of cytomegalovirus exposure and HLA in healthy donors (dated by TCRdb to the late 2010s). Library prep was done by the immunoSEQ multiplex PCR assay. A mixture of 60 forward primers for TCR Vbeta segments and 13 reverse primers for TCR Jbeta segments was used in the multiplex PCR. The clones in this table, taken by TCRdb from immuneACCESS, are in-frame only. Not every clone is retained; where verified, under half of the shortfall comes from an unresolved V gene, and the cause of the rest is unknown. The sample yields roughly 190,000 clones; about 81% were counted once. Jointly, the top ten make up about 1.8% of the sample. The specimen sequenced was PBMCs. These receptors originate from a man younger than 30 in good health and CMV-seronegative.

The chain carries TRBV15 and TRBJ1-1; TRBD1 is a possible D gene (5 bases). V shed 3 bases and J shed 4 bases, with 12 bases lying between them. The CDR3 spans 14 residues. Germline CDR1 and CDR2: LNHNV and YYDKDF (reference sequence). For the CDR3, the DNA is TGTGCCACCAGCAGGATTAGGGGCACCACTGAAGCTTTCTTT. Translation gives CATSRIRGTTEAFF.

V gene TRBV30 combines with J gene TRBJ2-2, with D perhaps matching TRBD1 (5 bases). V was pared by 0 bases and J by 8 bases, with 10 bases between. Germline loops: CDR1 GTSNPN, CDR2 SVGIG (reference sequence). The CDR3 spans 13 residues. CDR3 sequence: CAWSVMGLGELFF. The CDR3 nucleotides are TGTGCCTGGAGTGTTATGGGGCTAGGGGAGCTGTTTTTT.

This clone was found a few times. The chain uses TRBV9 and TRBJ1-2; D unclear. CDR1 is SGDLS and CDR2 is YYNGEE in the germline V gene. V was clipped by 0 bases and J by 9 bases, with 9 bases between them. The CDR3 is 12 residues long. The DNA of the CDR3 is TGTGCCAGCAGCGTAGCCGGTATAAGCTACACCTTC. Protein product: CASSVAGISYTF.

The rearrangement uses TRBV5-5 and TRBJ1-3; tentative D call: TRBD1 (6 bases). V shed 0 bases and J shed 2 bases, with 6 bases lying between them. The CDR3 sequence is 14 residues long. Germline loops: CDR1 SGHKS, CDR2 YYEKEE (reference sequence). As DNA, the CDR3 is TGTGCCAGCAGCTTGGGGGACACTGGAAACACCATATATTTT. Translating gives CASSLGDTGNTIYF.

This chain links TRBV9 with TRBJ2-5; 15 bases are a match to TRBD2. Per the germline V gene, CDR1 is SGDLS and CDR2 is YYNGEE. CDR3 size: 18 residues. V lost 4 bases, J lost 4 bases, and 11 bases stayed unmatched. The CDR3 loop reads CASSPGTSGRRRGETQYF. The CDR3 nucleotides read TGTGCCAGCAGCCCTGGGACTAGCGGGAGGCGGAGGGGAGAGACCCAGTACTTC.

V is TRBV7-9 and J is TRBJ2-1; TRBD1 aligns across 8 bases. The CDR3 totals 14 residues. The germline CDR1 and CDR2 sequences are SEHNR and FQNEAQ (reference sequence). After removal of 6 bases from V and 2 bases from J, the junction contained 3 bases not matched to a gene. The CDR3 reads CASSDRGTYNEQFF. CDR3 nucleotides: TGTGCCAGCAGTGACAGGGGAACCTACAATGAGCAGTTCTTC.

This chain links TRBV7-2 with TRBJ1-2, with unresolved D. Trimming shortened V by 3 bases and J by 1 base, and 9 bases separated the two germline ends. Germline CDR1 is SGHTA and CDR2 is FQGNSA. The CDR3 covers 14 residues. The DNA of the CDR3 is TGTGCCAGCAGCTTTTTTAGAATTAACTATGGCTACACCTTC. It codes for CASSFFRINYGYTF.

The chain combines TRBV28 with TRBJ2-7, with 7 bases lining up with TRBD2. V gave up 3 bases and J gave up 1 base; unmatched junction bases: 12. The CDR3 spans 17 residues. The germline V gene encodes CDR1 MDHEN and CDR2 SYDVKM. CDR3 protein: CASSFPLVGGYSYEQYF. CDR3 DNA: TGTGCCAGCAGTTTCCCCCTTGTGGGAGGGTATTCCTACGAGCAGTACTTC.

V gene TRBV25-1 combines with J gene TRBJ1-2; D is possibly TRBD1 (6 bases). The CDR3 loop spans 15 amino acids. The V end was cut by 4 bases, the J end by 1 base, with 13 bases between. The germline CDR1 and CDR2 sequences are MGHDK and SYGVNS. The DNA for the CDR3 is TGTGCCAGCAGTGGATACAGGGTGAATAACTATGGCTACACCTTC. It yields the protein CASSGYRVNNYGYTF.

This chain links TRBV4-3 with TRBJ2-3; 8 nucleotides line up with TRBD1. J gave up 2 bases and V 2 bases, and 15 bases lay outside the gene matches. This CDR3 region has 19 residues. Germline loops: CDR1 LGHNA, CDR2 YSLEER. The CDR3 is CASSQRALRTGWDTDTQYF. CDR3 in DNA: TGCGCCAGCAGCCAAAGGGCCCTCAGGACAGGGTGGGACACAGATACGCAGTATTTT.

In DNA, the CDR3 is TGTGCCAGCGGGAGAGGCGGGAGTCTCCAAGAGACCCAGTACTTC. Translation: CASGRGGSLQETQYF. V is TRBV2 and J is TRBJ2-5, with 7 bases lining up with TRBD2. The V gene end was trimmed by 8 bases and the J gene end by 1 base; junction bases not matched to a gene: 10. Germline V gene data show CDR1 as SNHLY and CDR2 as FYNNEI. The CDR3 consists of 15 residues.

The gene calls are TRBV13 and TRBJ2-1, with D unresolved. Trimming pared 7 bases from V and 7 bases from J, leaving 5 bases between. The germline V gene has CDR1 PRHDT and CDR2 FYEKMQ (reference sequence). CDR3 length: 10 residues. CDR3 sequence: CASKRNEQFF. The CDR3 region has the DNA TGTGCCAGCAAGAGGAATGAGCAGTTCTTC. Combining the CDR3 with reference TRBV13 and TRBJ2-1 gives the whole variable domain AAGVIQSPRHLIKEKRETATLKCYPIPRHDTVYWYQQGPGQDPQFLISFYEKMQSDKGSIPDRFSAQQFSDYHSELNMSSLELGDSALYFCASKRNEQFFGPGTRLTVL.

V usage is TRBV19 and J usage is TRBJ2-7, with 9 nucleotides matching TRBD1. Germline loops: CDR1 LNHDA, CDR2 SQIVND (reference sequence). CDR3 size: 15 residues. Trimming cost V 5 bases and J 2 bases; bases outside gene matches: 7. CDR3 region: CASSSPGQGTYEQYF. The DNA of the CDR3 is TGTGCCAGTAGTTCGCCGGGACAGGGAACCTACGAGCAGTACTTC.

The chain is built from TRBV7-3 and TRBJ2-2; TRBD2 agrees at 10 bases. After removal of 8 bases from V and 0 bases from J, the junction contained 15 bases not matched to a gene. Looked up from germline, CDR1 is SGHTA and CDR2 is FQGTGA. CDR3 length: 19 residues. The CDR3 loop is CASSTGGLAGEPNTGELFF. DNA of the CDR3: TGTGCCAGCTCCACCGGGGGGCTAGCGGGAGAGCCGAACACCGGGGAGCTGTTTTTT.

CDR3 residues: CASSLLGAADSNYGYTF. Here the CDR3 DNA reads TGTGCCAGCAGCTTGCTGGGGGCTGCTGATTCTAACTATGGCTACACCTTC. The rearrangement links TRBV5-4 to TRBJ1-2, with a weak D call TRBD1 (6 bases). V lost 1 base and J lost 0, with 16 bases in between. From germline, CDR1 is SGHNT and CDR2 YYREEE (reference sequence). There are 17 residues in the CDR3.

This clone was observed once. The rearrangement uses TRBV4-1 and TRBJ2-3; 10 nucleotides match TRBD2. Trimming took 3 bases from V and 2 from J; bases not matched to a gene: 2. CDR3 length: 15 amino acids. Germline loops: CDR1 MGHRA, CDR2 YSYEKL. This chain's CDR3 is CASSQLAGATDTQYF. The CDR3 DNA is TGCGCCAGCAGCCAGCTAGCGGGAGCCACAGATACGCAGTATTTT.

The V call is TRBV7-6, the J call TRBJ1-4, with 7 bases fitting TRBD1. The germline CDR1 and CDR2 sequences are SGHVS and FNYEAQ. This CDR3 has 16 residues. Trimming removed 6 bases from V and 8 bases from J; junction bases left unmatched: 15. In DNA, the CDR3 is TGTGCCAGCAGTCCACGGTTCCGGGCAGGGGGAGAAAAACTGTTTTTT. This sequence encodes CASSPRFRAGGEKLFF.

The CDR3 loop is CASSPPREQPQHF. In DNA form, the CDR3 reads TGTGCCAGCAGTCCCCCGAGGGAACAGCCCCAGCATTTT. The J gene is TRBJ1-5, the V gene TRBV28; D unresolved. V gave up 5 bases and J gave up 7 bases, with 12 bases separating them. The CDR3 has 13 residues. The germline V gene has CDR1 MDHEN and CDR2 SYDVKM.